This entry lists 23 T cell receptor beta chains sequenced from one sample in a study of control samples from healthy donors and cancer patients. Assay: immunoSEQ multiplex PCR; the TCRdb copy retains only in-frame clones and omits some. The table has some 58,000 clones, approximately 89% seen once. The sample comprised PBMCs. These receptors all stem from a woman in her sixties or seventies with lung cancer.

The chain has TRBV7-9 and TRBJ2-7, with a weak D call TRBD2 (5 bases). The CDR3 loop spans 13 amino acids. Trimming cost V 5 bases and J 7 bases, with 15 bases left between them. Looked up from germline, CDR1 is SEHNR and CDR2 is FQNEAQ (reference sequence). CDR3 residues: CASSKDSFSEQYF. The CDR3 coding sequence is TGTGCCAGCAGCAAGGACTCCTTTTCAGAGCAGTACTTC.

In this sample, this clone turned up once. This sequence joins TRBV5-1 and TRBJ2-2; TRBD2 matches 7 bases. From germline, CDR1 is SGHRS and CDR2 YFSETQ. The CDR3 is 14 residues long. J gave up 6 bases and V 4 bases, and 6 bases lay outside the gene matches. The CDR3 spells CASSLEGGAGELFF. The CDR3 DNA follows: TGCGCCAGCAGCCTGGAGGGAGGGGCCGGGGAGCTGTTTTTT.

This clone came up a few times. The chain combines TRBV29-1 with TRBJ2-7, with TRBD1 matching 9 bases. V lost 7 bases and J lost 5; bases outside the gene matches: 3. The CDR3 runs to 11 residues. The germline gives CDR1 SQVTM, CDR2 ANQGSEA. The DNA of the CDR3 is TGCAGCGGCCGGGACAGGGACGAGCAGTACTTC. As protein: CSGRDRDEQYF.

The J gene is TRBJ2-3, the V gene TRBV5-1; 9 positions agree with TRBD1. The junction had 4 bases not matched to a gene; V was cut back by 0 bases and J by 5 bases. The CDR3 is made up of 15 amino acids. The germline V gene encodes CDR1 SGHRS and CDR2 YFSETQ. DNA for the CDR3: TGCGCCAGCAGCTTGGCGGGACAGGGAGGAGATACGCAGTATTTT. It encodes CASSLAGQGGDTQYF.

The J gene is TRBJ1-4, the V gene TRBV29-1, with TRBD1 identical over 9 bases. With 7 bases clipped from V and 8 bases from J, the junction kept 11 bases outside the gene matches. The germline gives CDR1 SQVTM, CDR2 ANQGSEA. CDR3 length: 14 amino acids. CDR3 protein: CSAGEDRGREKLFF. In DNA, the CDR3 is TGCAGCGCTGGGGAGGACAGGGGCAGGGAAAAACTGTTTTTT.

The chain has TRBV5-1 and TRBJ2-7; 8 bases fit TRBD2. V was clipped by 0 bases and J by 1 base; unmatched bases: 6. This CDR3 is 16 amino acids long. Germline CDR1 SGHRS, CDR2 YFSETQ. CDR3 region: CASSLAATSGSYEQYF. The CDR3 nucleotides read TGCGCCAGCAGCTTGGCCGCAACTAGCGGATCCTACGAGCAGTACTTC.

The J gene is TRBJ1-6, the V gene TRBV3-1 (or the pseudogene TRBV3-2); D gene ambiguous. The CDR3 spans 14 residues. Germline-derived CDR1 and CDR2 are LGHDT and YNNKEL (reference sequence). V lost 3 bases and J lost 9, with 12 bases in between. This CDR3 is CASSQVTLGSPLHF. CDR3 in DNA: TGTGCCAGCAGCCAGGTTACACTCGGTTCACCCCTCCACTTT.

The genes are TRBV30 and TRBJ1-2; TRBD1 agrees at 7 bases. J lost 8 bases, V lost 3 bases, and 9 bases had no gene match. This CDR3 is 13 amino acids long. Germline CDR1 and CDR2: GTSNPN and SVGIG (reference sequence). CDR3 amino acids: CAWSAYRGQGYTF. In DNA, the CDR3 is TGTGCCTGGAGCGCGTACAGGGGACAAGGCTACACCTTC.

The V gene is TRBV19, the J gene TRBJ1-2; perhaps TRBD1 as D (5 bases). The V end was cut by 7 bases, the J end by 1 base, with 16 bases between. CDR1 is LNHDA, CDR2 SQIVND, per germline (reference sequence). The CDR3 has 15 residues. The CDR3 region has the DNA TGTGCCAGTAAGGGTCAACAGGTCAATAACTATGGCTACACCTTC. This encodes CASKGQQVNNYGYTF.

The chain is built from TRBV7-9 and TRBJ1-1, with TRBD1 matching over 7 bases. Trimming took 4 bases from V and 5 from J; bases not matched to a gene: 10. Germline assignment: CDR1 SEHNR and CDR2 FQNEAQ (reference sequence). This CDR3 contains 15 residues. CDR3 protein: CASSSLRGGRTEAFF. The CDR3 DNA follows: TGTGCCAGCAGCTCGTTGAGAGGGGGCAGAACTGAAGCTTTCTTT.

The chain couples TRBV5-4 to TRBJ1-2; D is uncertain. Germline-derived CDR1 and CDR2 are SGHNT and YYREEE (reference sequence). This CDR3 region has 15 residues. V dropped 1 base and J dropped 0 bases, with 10 bases sitting between them. The CDR3 DNA is TGTGCCAGCAGCTTGAATCGGGGAGCTAACTATGGCTACACCTTC. Translating gives CASSLNRGANYGYTF.

The chain uses TRBV3-1 (or the pseudogene TRBV3-2) and TRBJ1-5, with 7 bases lining up with TRBD1. V was pared by 3 bases and J by 6 bases, with 11 bases of the junction left unmatched. In germline, CDR1 is LGHDT, CDR2 YNNKEL (reference sequence). The CDR3 totals 16 residues. CDR3 sequence reads: CASSHPRGGGSQPQHF. The CDR3 nucleotides are TGTGCCAGCAGCCACCCTCGGGGAGGGGGCTCTCAGCCCCAGCATTTT.

This clone was recorded only once. The chain carries TRBV28 and TRBJ1-4; tentatively, D is TRBD1 (6 bases). The CDR3 is 15 amino acids. Germline V gene sequence: CDR1 MDHEN, CDR2 SYDVKM. V gave up 6 bases and J gave up 5 bases, with 16 bases separating them. CDR3 nucleotide sequence: TGTGCCAGCAGATCCCCGGGGGGCAGCAATGAAAAACTGTTTTTT. Its translation is CASRSPGGSNEKLFF.

This rearrangement joins TRBV5-1 to TRBJ2-5; a possible D gene is TRBD2 (7 bases). The CDR3 is 15 amino acids. V was trimmed by 5 bases and J by 4 bases, leaving 18 bases between them. Per the germline V gene, CDR1 is SGHRS and CDR2 is YFSETQ. The chain's CDR3 is CASRPPGGSLETQYF. The CDR3 DNA reads TGCGCCAGCAGACCCCCGGGGGGCTCTCTAGAGACCCAGTACTTC.

The CDR3, as DNA: TGTGCCAGCAGCCGTAACCGGGACAGCCTTTACGAGCAGTACTTC. Encoded protein: CASSRNRDSLYEQYF. The chain uses TRBV11-2 and TRBJ2-7, with TRBD1 matching 7 bases. The junction had 11 bases not matched to a gene; V was cut back by 5 bases and J by 4 bases. This CDR3 has 15 amino acids. Germline V CDR1 and CDR2: SGHAT, FQNNGV.

The CDR3 nucleotides read TGCGCCAGCAGCTTCCAGGGACTAGCGGGGGCTGAGCAGTTCTTC. Protein product: CASSFQGLAGAEQFF. The chain recombines TRBV5-1 with TRBJ2-1, with 14 bases identical to TRBD2. The CDR3 covers 15 residues. The germline V gene encodes CDR1 SGHRS and CDR2 YFSETQ. Germline trimming cut 2 bases from V and 9 bases from J; bases unmatched to any gene: 4.

This clone was observed once. This chain uses TRBV9 with TRBJ2-5, with 11 bases aligning to TRBD1. The CDR3 extends over 15 amino acids. Germline CDR1 and CDR2: SGDLS and YYNGEE. Germline trimming cut 0 bases from V and 3 bases from J; bases unmatched to any gene: 1. CDR3 region: CASSVGTGGEETQYF. CDR3 bases: TGTGCCAGCAGCGTAGGGACAGGGGGCGAAGAGACCCAGTACTTC.

The chain is built from TRBV7-9 and TRBJ1-4; 9 nucleotides agree with TRBD1. The germline CDR1 and CDR2 sequences are SEHNR and FQNEAQ (reference sequence). The CDR3 has 18 residues. Trimming took 5 bases from V and 0 from J; bases not matched to a gene: 10. CDR3 loop: CASSTGGKAGATNEKLFF. The CDR3 region has the DNA TGTGCCAGCAGCACAGGGGGCAAGGCAGGTGCAACTAATGAAAAACTGTTTTTT. Using reference TRBV7-9 and TRBJ1-4 for the parts outside the CDR3, the full variable domain is DTGVSQNPRHKITKRGQNVTFRCDPISEHNRLYWYRQTLGQGPEFLTYFQNEAQLEKSRLLSDRFSAERPKGSFSTLEIQRTEQGDSAMYLCASSTGGKAGATNEKLFFGSGTQLSVL.

CDR3 in DNA: TGTGCCAGCAGCCCCTCAGAGGGGTCAGATGGCTACACCTTC. It encodes CASSPSEGSDGYTF. This sequence joins TRBV3-1 (or the pseudogene TRBV3-2) and TRBJ1-2; tentative D call: TRBD1 (5 bases). Germline V lookup: CDR1 LGHDT, CDR2 YNNKEL (reference sequence). V was pared by 4 bases and J by 6 bases, with 15 bases between. The CDR3 is 14 residues long.

The CDR3 DNA sequence: TGCAGCGCCGGCGGGGGGAGAAGCGAGCAGTACTTC. As protein: CSAGGGRSEQYF. The rearrangement uses TRBV29-1 and TRBJ2-7; 8 bases align to TRBD2. From germline, CDR1 is SQVTM and CDR2 ANQGSEA. With 7 bases clipped from V and 6 bases from J, the junction kept 8 bases outside the gene matches. The length of the CDR3 is 12 residues.

This clone occurred once. CDR3 in amino acids: CAWGEARAYGYTF. Here the CDR3 DNA reads TGTGCCTGGGGGGAGGCCCGAGCCTATGGCTACACCTTC. V and J are TRBV30 and TRBJ1-2, with no clear D. Germline V lookup: CDR1 GTSNPN, CDR2 SVGIG (reference sequence). The germline V and J ends were trimmed by 5 bases and 4 bases, with 14 bases remaining between them. This CDR3 comprises 13 residues.

The J gene is TRBJ2-7, the V gene TRBV11-2; D is unresolved. The ends were cut back, 3 bases at V and 3 bases at J, with 12 bases in the middle. The CDR3 extends over 14 amino acids. In germline, CDR1 is SGHAT, CDR2 FQNNGV. DNA of the CDR3: TGTGCCAGCAGCTTGTACTTTGGCCGCTACGAGCAGTACTTC. Translated: CASSLYFGRYEQYF.

In its sample, this clone was seen once. This chain uses TRBV5-1 with TRBJ1-2; D unclear. This CDR3 has 15 amino acids. Trimming removed 0 bases at V and 3 bases at J, with 12 bases between. Germline values: CDR1 SGHRS, CDR2 YFSETQ. The CDR3 sequence: CASSLATAGDYGYTF. As DNA, the CDR3 is TGCGCCAGCAGCTTGGCCACGGCAGGTGACTATGGCTACACCTTC. Full variable domain (missing parts from reference TRBV5-1 and TRBJ1-2): KAGVTQTPRYLIKTRGQQVTLSCSPISGHRSVSWYQQTPGQGLQFLFEYFSETQRNKGNFPGRFSGRQFSNSRSEMNVSTLELGDSALYLCASSLATAGDYGYTFGSGTRLTVV.